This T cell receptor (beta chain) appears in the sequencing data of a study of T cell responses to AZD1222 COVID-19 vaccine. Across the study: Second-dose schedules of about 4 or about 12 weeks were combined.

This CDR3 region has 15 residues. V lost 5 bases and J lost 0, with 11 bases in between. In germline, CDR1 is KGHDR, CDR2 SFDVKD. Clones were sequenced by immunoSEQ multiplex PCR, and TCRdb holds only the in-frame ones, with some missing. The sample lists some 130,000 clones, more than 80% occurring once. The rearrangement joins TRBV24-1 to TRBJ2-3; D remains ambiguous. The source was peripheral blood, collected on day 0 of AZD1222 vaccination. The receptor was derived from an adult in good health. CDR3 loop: CATSVRGPSTDTQYF. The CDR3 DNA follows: TGTGCCACCAGTGTCAGAGGTCCTAGCACAGATACGCAGTATTTT.